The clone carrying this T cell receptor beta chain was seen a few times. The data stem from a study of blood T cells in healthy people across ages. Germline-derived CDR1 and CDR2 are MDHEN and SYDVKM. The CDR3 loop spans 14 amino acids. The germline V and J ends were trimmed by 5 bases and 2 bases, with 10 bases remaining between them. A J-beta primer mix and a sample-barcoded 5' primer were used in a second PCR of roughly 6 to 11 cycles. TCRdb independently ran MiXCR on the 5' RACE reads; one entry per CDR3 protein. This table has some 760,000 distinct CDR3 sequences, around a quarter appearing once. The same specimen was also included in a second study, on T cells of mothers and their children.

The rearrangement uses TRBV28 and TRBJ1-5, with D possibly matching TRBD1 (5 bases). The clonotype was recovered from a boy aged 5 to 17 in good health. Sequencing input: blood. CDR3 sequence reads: CASSGGGGNQPQHF. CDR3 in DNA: TGTGCCAGCAGTGGGGGAGGGGGCAATCAGCCCCAGCATTTT.